This T cell receptor (beta chain) was documented in a study of T cell changes during pregnancy in multiple sclerosis. V was pared by 0 bases and J by 4 bases, with 10 bases between. The CDR3 extends over 14 amino acids. The V gene's germline CDR1 is SGHTS and CDR2 YDEGEE. TCRdb keeps only in-frame clones here, not all; method: immunoSEQ multiplex PCR. The sample holds nearly 110,000 clones, about nine tenths seen once. This sequence originates from a female donor with multiple sclerosis, enrolled in a pregnancy study. This chain joins TRBV5-8 and TRBJ2-5; D possibly corresponds to TRBD2 (7 bases). Sequences were derived from peripheral blood, sampled after pregnancy. The CDR3 protein is CASSLDRGAETQYF. The CDR3, as DNA: TGTGCCAGCAGCTTGGACCGGGGGGCAGAGACCCAGTACTTC.